This TCR beta chain was found in a study of monozygotic twins with inflammatory bowel disease. Following a re-call of the 5' RACE reads, TCRdb has one entry per CDR3 protein and lacks DNA. Its listing shows around 410,000 distinct CDR3 sequences. The CDR3 has 16 residues. Germline CDR1 is LGHNA and CDR2 is YNFKEQ. The sequence was obtained from a human donor with ulcerative colitis or Crohn's disease, or a healthy co-twin of an affected twin (not recorded which). The chain recombines TRBV4-2 with TRBJ1-2. Sequencing was performed on blood. The CDR3 protein is CASSQPSPEANYGYTF.